This is a list of T cell receptor beta chains from one sample in a study of T-cell memory formation after mild COVID-19. MiXCR was run by TCRdb on the 5' RACE reads, yielding one entry per CDR3 protein. The data show 150,000 to 200,000 distinct CDR3 sequences, approximately 13% seen once. Sequencing input: PBMCs or a T cell subset sorted from them (not recorded which). Source of these receptors: a man aged 18 to 29 who had mild COVID-19 (a few samples of this study predate the infection). Cell type and time point are not known. The CDR3 runs from the conserved cysteine through the conserved F or W. A D gene is named only where the DNA matches it firmly. Clone size is not always given. Where it is, it says once, few, many or a class for expanded clones.

clone_size: .; cdr3_length: 11; v_call: TRBV20-1; j_call: TRBJ1-1; d_call: .; cdr3_nt: TGCAGTGCTAGAGGTTCAGGGACAGCTTTCTTT; cdr3_aa: CSARGSGTAFF
clone_size: many; cdr3_length: 17; v_call: TRBV5-1; j_call: TRBJ2-3; d_call: .; cdr3_nt: TGCGCCAGCAGCTTGTCGGTAATACCTGACCCAACAGATACGCAGTATTTT; cdr3_aa: CASSLSVIPDPTDTQYF
clone_size: .; cdr3_length: 13; v_call: TRBV30; j_call: TRBJ1-4; d_call: .; cdr3_nt: TGTGCCTGGAGTTCGGACAGTAATGAAAAACTGTTTTTT; cdr3_aa: CAWSSDSNEKLFF
clone_size: many; cdr3_length: 14; v_call: TRBV28; j_call: TRBJ2-7; d_call: .; cdr3_nt: TGTGCCAGCAGTTTAGTGCTGAGCTCCTACGAGCAGTACTTC; cdr3_aa: CASSLVLSSYEQYF
clone_size: .; cdr3_length: 13; v_call: TRBV6-2/TRBV6-3; j_call: TRBJ2-5; d_call: .; cdr3_nt: TGTGCCGTGACGGGACACCTTCGAGAGACCCAGTACTTC; cdr3_aa: CAVTGHLRETQYF
clone_size: .; cdr3_length: 13; v_call: TRBV29-1; j_call: TRBJ1-1; d_call: .; cdr3_nt: TGCAGCGCCAAGGAGCTTATGAACACTGAAGCTTTCTTT; cdr3_aa: CSAKELMNTEAFF
clone_size: .; cdr3_length: 13; v_call: TRBV5-1; j_call: TRBJ2-5; d_call: .; cdr3_nt: TGCGCCAGCAGCGTGACAGGTCCGGAGACCCAGTACTTC; cdr3_aa: CASSVTGPETQYF
clone_size: .; cdr3_length: 13; v_call: TRBV15; j_call: TRBJ2-7; d_call: TRBD2; cdr3_nt: TGTGCCACCAGCAGACTAGCGGATTCCGAGCAGTACTTC; cdr3_aa: CATSRLADSEQYF
clone_size: few; cdr3_length: 14; v_call: TRBV28; j_call: TRBJ2-6; d_call: .; cdr3_nt: TGTGCCAGCAGCAGGTCCTCTGGGGCCAACGTCCTGACTTTC; cdr3_aa: CASSRSSGANVLTF
clone_size: few; cdr3_length: 15; v_call: TRBV7-2; j_call: TRBJ2-7; d_call: TRBD1; cdr3_nt: TGTGCCAGCAGAACTACGGGACAGGGGAGCTACGAGCAGTACTTC; cdr3_aa: CASRTTGQGSYEQYF
clone_size: few; cdr3_length: 13; v_call: TRBV6-5; j_call: TRBJ1-5; d_call: TRBD1; cdr3_nt: TGTGCCAGCGGGACAGGGGGAAATCAGCCCCAGCATTTT; cdr3_aa: CASGTGGNQPQHF
clone_size: .; cdr3_length: 14; v_call: TRBV28; j_call: TRBJ1-5; d_call: TRBD1; cdr3_nt: TGTGCCAGCGCCGGACAGGGGGCTTATCAGCCCCAGCATTTT; cdr3_aa: CASAGQGAYQPQHF
clone_size: .; cdr3_length: 18; v_call: TRBV7-2; j_call: TRBJ2-1; d_call: TRBD2; cdr3_nt: TGTGCCAGCCCTAAGGGTCCGGGAGGCGGGAGCTCCTACAATGAGCAGTTCTTC; cdr3_aa: CASPKGPGGGSSYNEQFF
clone_size: .; cdr3_length: 11; v_call: TRBV7-9; j_call: TRBJ2-2; d_call: .; cdr3_nt: TGTGCCAGCAGCATCTACCAGGAGCTGTTTTTT; cdr3_aa: CASSIYQELFF
clone_size: .; cdr3_length: 14; v_call: TRBV4-3; j_call: TRBJ1-1; d_call: .; cdr3_nt: TGCGCCAGCAGCCAAGATACAGGGAGGGGTGAAGCTTTCTTT; cdr3_aa: CASSQDTGRGEAFF
clone_size: .; cdr3_length: 17; v_call: TRBV24-1; j_call: TRBJ1-2; d_call: TRBD1; cdr3_nt: TGTGCCACCAAAGGGGACAGGGGAGATGGAGGTAACTATGGCTACACCTTC; cdr3_aa: CATKGDRGDGGNYGYTF
clone_size: few; cdr3_length: 15; v_call: TRBV6-5; j_call: TRBJ1-5; d_call: .; cdr3_nt: TGTGCCAGTAGGAAAGGACTCACTAGCAATCAGCCCCAGCATTTT; cdr3_aa: CASRKGLTSNQPQHF
clone_size: few; cdr3_length: 15; v_call: TRBV2; j_call: TRBJ2-7; d_call: .; cdr3_nt: TGTGCCAGCAGTGTCGGGCTTGCTCTCCGGCACGAGCAGTACTTC; cdr3_aa: CASSVGLALRHEQYF
clone_size: .; cdr3_length: 15; v_call: TRBV28; j_call: TRBJ2-5; d_call: .; cdr3_nt: TGTGCCAGCAGTCCGAGTCAAGGGGTTGATGAGACCCAGTACTTC; cdr3_aa: CASSPSQGVDETQYF
clone_size: few; cdr3_length: 15; v_call: TRBV12-3/TRBV12-4; j_call: TRBJ1-5; d_call: .; cdr3_nt: TGTGCCAGCAGTTTCTTAACGGTCGGCAATCAGCCCCAGCATTTT; cdr3_aa: CASSFLTVGNQPQHF
clone_size: .; cdr3_length: 13; v_call: TRBV12-3/TRBV12-4; j_call: TRBJ1-2; d_call: .; cdr3_nt: TGTGCCAGCAGGCGACAGGCTAACTATGGCTACACCTTC; cdr3_aa: CASRRQANYGYTF
clone_size: .; cdr3_length: 15; v_call: TRBV4-3; j_call: TRBJ2-5; d_call: TRBD1; cdr3_nt: TGCGCCAGCAGCCAGGCAGGGGGCGCCGGGGAGACCCAGTACTTC; cdr3_aa: CASSQAGGAGETQYF
clone_size: few; cdr3_length: 15; v_call: TRBV28; j_call: TRBJ1-1; d_call: TRBD1; cdr3_nt: TGTGCCAGCAGTACTACTGCGACAGGGGGAGTTCGAGCTTTCTTT; cdr3_aa: CASSTTATGGVRAFF
clone_size: .; cdr3_length: 13; v_call: TRBV11-3; j_call: TRBJ2-3; d_call: .; cdr3_nt: TGTGCCAGCAGCTTAGGAGCGGCAGATACGCAGTATTTT; cdr3_aa: CASSLGAADTQYF
clone_size: many; cdr3_length: 15; v_call: TRBV6-5; j_call: TRBJ2-1; d_call: TRBD1; cdr3_nt: TGTGCCAGCAGTTTATGGGACAGGCCATACAATGAGCAGTTCTTC; cdr3_aa: CASSLWDRPYNEQFF
clone_size: .; cdr3_length: 14; v_call: TRBV20-1; j_call: TRBJ2-6; d_call: .; cdr3_nt: TGCAGTGCTAGACAGGGTTCTGGGGCCAACGTCCTGACTTTC; cdr3_aa: CSARQGSGANVLTF
clone_size: few; cdr3_length: 17; v_call: TRBV10-3; j_call: TRBJ2-7; d_call: TRBD2; cdr3_nt: TGTGCCATCAGTGAGTCGCTAGCGGGGGACCACTCCTACGAGCAGTACTTC; cdr3_aa: CAISESLAGDHSYEQYF
clone_size: few; cdr3_length: 10; v_call: TRBV28; j_call: TRBJ1-3; d_call: .; cdr3_nt: TGTGCCAGCAGCGCGACGGTCATATATTTT; cdr3_aa: CASSATVIYF
clone_size: .; cdr3_length: 14; v_call: TRBV20-1; j_call: TRBJ1-1; d_call: .; cdr3_nt: TGCAGTGCCCCCCCAGGAGGGGTCTTCACTGAAGCTTTCTTT; cdr3_aa: CSAPPGGVFTEAFF
clone_size: few; cdr3_length: 12; v_call: TRBV3-1; j_call: TRBJ1-1; d_call: .; cdr3_nt: TGTGCCAGCAGCCAAGCTAGGCGTGGGGCTTTCTTT; cdr3_aa: CASSQARRGAFF
clone_size: few; cdr3_length: 15; v_call: TRBV29-1; j_call: TRBJ2-1; d_call: .; cdr3_nt: TGCAGCGAGGGACTGACGGGATCCCGGATAGCTGAGCAGTTCTTC; cdr3_aa: CSEGLTGSRIAEQFF
clone_size: few; cdr3_length: 14; v_call: TRBV5-1; j_call: TRBJ2-1; d_call: .; cdr3_nt: TGCGCCAGTTCCCCCAGGGCGGCCTACAATGAGCAGTTCTTC; cdr3_aa: CASSPRAAYNEQFF
clone_size: .; cdr3_length: 17; v_call: TRBV7-2; j_call: TRBJ2-3; d_call: .; cdr3_nt: TGTGCCAGCAGCCCGGGTTTGGGGCGTGAGGGCACAGATACGCAGTATTTT; cdr3_aa: CASSPGLGREGTDTQYF
clone_size: .; cdr3_length: 14; v_call: TRBV5-6; j_call: TRBJ2-5; d_call: TRBD2; cdr3_nt: TGTGCCAGCAGTCCTAGCGGGGGGGCGAAGACCCAGTACTTC; cdr3_aa: CASSPSGGAKTQYF
clone_size: .; cdr3_length: 13; v_call: TRBV18; j_call: TRBJ2-2; d_call: .; cdr3_nt: TGTGCCAGGAAAAACGAAAACACCGGGGAGCTGTTTTTT; cdr3_aa: CARKNENTGELFF
clone_size: .; cdr3_length: 12; v_call: TRBV29-1; j_call: TRBJ1-1; d_call: .; cdr3_nt: TGCAGCGTCGACCGGTTGGGGTCTGAAGCTTTCTTT; cdr3_aa: CSVDRLGSEAFF
clone_size: .; cdr3_length: 13; v_call: TRBV5-1; j_call: TRBJ2-5; d_call: .; cdr3_nt: TGCGCCAGCAGCATCATAGTAGAAGAGACCCAGTACTTC; cdr3_aa: CASSIIVEETQYF
clone_size: few; cdr3_length: 15; v_call: TRBV3-1; j_call: TRBJ1-2; d_call: .; cdr3_nt: TGTGCCAGCAGCCACCGTTTTAAGGGGGACTATGGCTACACCTTC; cdr3_aa: CASSHRFKGDYGYTF
clone_size: few; cdr3_length: 14; v_call: TRBV20-1; j_call: TRBJ1-4; d_call: .; cdr3_nt: TGCAGTGCTAGAGATGCAGGGAAGCGAGAAAAACTGTTTTTT; cdr3_aa: CSARDAGKREKLFF
clone_size: few; cdr3_length: 14; v_call: TRBV29-1; j_call: TRBJ1-1; d_call: .; cdr3_nt: TGCAGCGTCCACATTGGAGGGAGGGACACTGAAGCTTTCTTT; cdr3_aa: CSVHIGGRDTEAFF
clone_size: .; cdr3_length: 15; v_call: TRBV12-5; j_call: TRBJ1-1; d_call: .; cdr3_nt: TGTGCTAGTGGTTTAGGCCAAGGGGAGACTAGTGAAGCTTTCTTT; cdr3_aa: CASGLGQGETSEAFF
clone_size: .; cdr3_length: 14; v_call: TRBV5-6; j_call: TRBJ1-2; d_call: TRBD1; cdr3_nt: TGTGCCAGCAGCCTCGGGACAGGGGCTGATGGCTACACCTTC; cdr3_aa: CASSLGTGADGYTF
clone_size: .; cdr3_length: 14; v_call: TRBV5-1; j_call: TRBJ2-5; d_call: .; cdr3_nt: TGCGCCAGCAGCCGATGGACAAACCAAGAGACCCAGTACTTC; cdr3_aa: CASSRWTNQETQYF
clone_size: .; cdr3_length: 15; v_call: TRBV5-1; j_call: TRBJ2-3; d_call: .; cdr3_nt: TGCGCCAGCAGCTTGGCCGGCCGCGCAGGAGATACGCAGTATTTT; cdr3_aa: CASSLAGRAGDTQYF
clone_size: .; cdr3_length: 17; v_call: TRBV7-2; j_call: TRBJ2-5; d_call: TRBD2; cdr3_nt: TGTGCCAGCAGCGGGACTAGCGGGGGGCAACTCCGGGAGACCCAGTACTTC; cdr3_aa: CASSGTSGGQLRETQYF
clone_size: .; cdr3_length: 14; v_call: TRBV24-1; j_call: TRBJ2-5; d_call: .; cdr3_nt: TGTGCCACCAGTGATTCTACACGGACGGAGACCCAGTACTTC; cdr3_aa: CATSDSTRTETQYF
clone_size: many; cdr3_length: 14; v_call: TRBV20-1; j_call: TRBJ2-1; d_call: .; cdr3_nt: TGCAGTGCTAACCACCCTCAGTCCTACAATGAGCAGTTCTTC; cdr3_aa: CSANHPQSYNEQFF
clone_size: .; cdr3_length: 15; v_call: TRBV7-9; j_call: TRBJ1-3; d_call: .; cdr3_nt: TGTGCCAGCAGCTTTCAACAGATCTCTGGAAACACCATATATTTT; cdr3_aa: CASSFQQISGNTIYF
clone_size: few; cdr3_length: 14; v_call: TRBV28; j_call: TRBJ1-5; d_call: .; cdr3_nt: TGTGCCAGCAGTTTACTGTCACGCAATCAGCCCCAGCATTTT; cdr3_aa: CASSLLSRNQPQHF
clone_size: .; cdr3_length: 14; v_call: TRBV13; j_call: TRBJ2-3; d_call: .; cdr3_nt: TGTGCCAGCAGCATGTGGCGTTTTGCAGATACGCAGTATTTT; cdr3_aa: CASSMWRFADTQYF